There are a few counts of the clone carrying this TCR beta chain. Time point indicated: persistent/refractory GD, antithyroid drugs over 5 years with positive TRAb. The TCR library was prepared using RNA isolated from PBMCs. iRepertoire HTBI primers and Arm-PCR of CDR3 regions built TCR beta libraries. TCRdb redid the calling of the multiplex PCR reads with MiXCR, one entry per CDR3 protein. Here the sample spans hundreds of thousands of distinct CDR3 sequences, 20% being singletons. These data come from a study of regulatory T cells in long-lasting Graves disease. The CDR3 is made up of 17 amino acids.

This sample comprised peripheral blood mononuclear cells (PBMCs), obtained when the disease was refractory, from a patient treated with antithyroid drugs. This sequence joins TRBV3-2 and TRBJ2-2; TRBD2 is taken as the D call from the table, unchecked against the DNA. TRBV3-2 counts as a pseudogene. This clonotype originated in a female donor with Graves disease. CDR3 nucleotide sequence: TGTGCCAGCAGCCGTATCCCCCGGGACTCTCACACCGGGGAGCTGTTTTTT. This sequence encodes CASSRIPRDSHTGELFF.